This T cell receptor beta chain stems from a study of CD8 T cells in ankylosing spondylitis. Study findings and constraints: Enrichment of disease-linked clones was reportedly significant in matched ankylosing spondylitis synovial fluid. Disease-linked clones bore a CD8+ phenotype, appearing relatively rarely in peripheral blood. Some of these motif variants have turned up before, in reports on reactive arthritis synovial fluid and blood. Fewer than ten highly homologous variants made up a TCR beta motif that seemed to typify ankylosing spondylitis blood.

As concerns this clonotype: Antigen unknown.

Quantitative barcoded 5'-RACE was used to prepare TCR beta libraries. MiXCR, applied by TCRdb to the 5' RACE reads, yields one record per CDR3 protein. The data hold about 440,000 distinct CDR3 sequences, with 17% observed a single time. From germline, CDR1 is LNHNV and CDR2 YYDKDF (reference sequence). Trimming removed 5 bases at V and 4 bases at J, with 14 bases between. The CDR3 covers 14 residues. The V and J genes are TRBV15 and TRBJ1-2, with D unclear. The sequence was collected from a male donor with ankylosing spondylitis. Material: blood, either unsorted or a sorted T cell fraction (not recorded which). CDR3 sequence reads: CATSYLDVRYGYTF. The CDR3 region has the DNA TGTGCCACCAGCTACTTGGACGTGCGCTATGGCTACACCTTC.